This TCR beta chain was sequenced in a study of cytomegalovirus exposure and HLA in healthy donors. On this clone: The antigen is not known.

Assay used: immunoSEQ multiplex PCR; TCRdb lists only in-frame clones, some missing. The top ten hold approximately 8% of the sample, which has fewer than 150,000 clones, 80% to 90% seen once. Points from the study as a whole: The study put under 200 TCR beta chains on its list as cytomegalovirus-associated.

The CDR3 sequence is 13 residues long. V lost 4 bases and J 5 bases, leaving 11 bases between the germline ends. Sequencing was performed on PBMCs. The sequence derives from a woman between 18 and 29 years old in good health and CMV-seropositive. J is TRBJ2-5 and V is TRBV23-1; D is possibly TRBD1 (5 bases). TRBV23-1 is given ORF status, its function remaining uncertain. CDR3 region: CASSLQAYETQYF. CDR3 bases: TGCGCCAGCAGTCTACAGGCCTACGAGACCCAGTACTTC.